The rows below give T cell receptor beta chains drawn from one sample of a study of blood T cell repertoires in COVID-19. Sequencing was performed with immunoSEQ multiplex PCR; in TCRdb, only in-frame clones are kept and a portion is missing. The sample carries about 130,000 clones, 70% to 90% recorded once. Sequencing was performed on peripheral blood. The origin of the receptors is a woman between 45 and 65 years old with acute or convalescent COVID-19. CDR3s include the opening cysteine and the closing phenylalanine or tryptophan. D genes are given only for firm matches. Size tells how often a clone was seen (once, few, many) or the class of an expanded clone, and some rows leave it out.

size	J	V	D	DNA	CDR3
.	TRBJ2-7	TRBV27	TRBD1	TGTGCCAGCAGTTTCCGACAGGGAAGAGGAAGGGTGTACTTC	CASSFRQGRGRVYF
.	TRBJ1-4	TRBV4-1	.	TGCGCCAGCAGCCAAGAAAGAGACAGCCCAACTAATGAAAAACTGTTTTTT	CASSQERDSPTNEKLFF
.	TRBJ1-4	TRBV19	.	TGTGCCAGTAGTATCTCGGCTAATGAAAAACTGTTTTTT	CASSISANEKLFF
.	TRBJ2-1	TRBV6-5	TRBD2	TGTGCCAGCAGTTACTTGGCGGGAGGGTTCGATGAGCAGTTCTTC	CASSYLAGGFDEQFF
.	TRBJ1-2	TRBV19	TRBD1	TGTGCCAGTAGTACCGTACAGGGGGCAAGAGGCTACACCTTC	CASSTVQGARGYTF
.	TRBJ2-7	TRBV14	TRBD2	TGTGCCAGCAGCCTCCACGGGACTAGCGGGTTACACTACGAGCAGTACTTC	CASSLHGTSGLHYEQYF
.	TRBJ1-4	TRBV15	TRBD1	TGTGCCACCAGCACGCGGAGGGGGCAAGGCTACGAAAAACTGTTTTTT	CATSTRRGQGYEKLFF
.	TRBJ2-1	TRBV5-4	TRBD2	TGTGCCAGCAGCTTGGCCGTTCTAGCGGGGAACATTCACTACAATGAGCAGTTCTTC	CASSLAVLAGNIHYNEQFF
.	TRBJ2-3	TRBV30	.	TGTGCCTGGAGTTTCGGCGGCGCCACAGATACGCAGTATTTT	CAWSFGGATDTQYF
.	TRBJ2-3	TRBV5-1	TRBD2	TGCGCCAGCAGCTTGGCTAGCGGGAGAATCTCAGATACGCAGTATTTT	CASSLASGRISDTQYF
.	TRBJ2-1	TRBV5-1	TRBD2	TGCGCCAGCAGCCACCTAGCGGGGGGGGATGAGCAGTTCTTC	CASSHLAGGDEQFF
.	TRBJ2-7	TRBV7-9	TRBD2	TGTGCCAGCAGTCAAGCGGGATCCTCGGGGGAGCAGTACTTC	CASSQAGSSGEQYF
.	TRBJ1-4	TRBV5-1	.	TGCGCCAGCAGCTTGGAACAGGCTCCCGAAAAACTGTTTTTT	CASSLEQAPEKLFF
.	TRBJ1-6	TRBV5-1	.	TGCGCCAGCAGCTTGGGGGCAAGCCTGGTGGGTTCACCCCTCCACTTT	CASSLGASLVGSPLHF
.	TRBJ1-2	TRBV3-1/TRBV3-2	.	TGTGCCAGCAGCTCGGGTTATGCTGGCACCTTC	CASSSGYAGTF
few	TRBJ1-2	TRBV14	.	TGTGCCAGCAGCCTTAGGAGGGTTGGCTACACCTTC	CASSLRRVGYTF
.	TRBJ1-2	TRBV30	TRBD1	TGTGCCTGGGAACACAGGGGCATTAGGGACTATGGCTACACCTTC	CAWEHRGIRDYGYTF
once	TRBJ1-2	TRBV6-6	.	TGTGCCAGCAGTCTAAAGACAGATGGCTACACCTTC	CASSLKTDGYTF
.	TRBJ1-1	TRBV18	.	TGTGCCAGCTCACCAGTTAAGTACAGCCTTGTGGAAGCTTTCTTT	CASSPVKYSLVEAFF
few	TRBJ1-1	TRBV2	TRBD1	TGTGCCAGCAGTCCACAGGGGGTTGTCACTGAAGCTTTCTTT	CASSPQGVVTEAFF
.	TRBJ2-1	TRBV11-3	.	TGTGCCAGCAGCTTAGGTGGTGGAGGGGTGGAGGCCAATGAGCAGTTCTTC	CASSLGGGGVEANEQFF
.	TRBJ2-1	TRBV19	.	TGTGCCAGTAGTATTGAGGGACTCCAATACAATGAGCAGTTCTTC	CASSIEGLQYNEQFF
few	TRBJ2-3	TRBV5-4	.	TGTGCCAGCAGCTTGGATTTCGGGGGCACAGATACGCAGTATTTT	CASSLDFGGTDTQYF
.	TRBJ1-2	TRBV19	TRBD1	TGTGCCAGTAGGGCGGACAGGGGCAGCTATGGCTACACCTTC	CASRADRGSYGYTF
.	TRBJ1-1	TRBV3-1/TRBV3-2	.	TGTGCCAGCAGCCATGGGAGGGCGGGGCGAAACACTGAAGCTTTCTTT	CASSHGRAGRNTEAFF
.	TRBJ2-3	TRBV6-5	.	TGTGCCAGCAGCCCCGGGAGAGACACAGATACGCAGTATTTT	CASSPGRDTDTQYF
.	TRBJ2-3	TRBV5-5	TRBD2	TGTGCCAGCAGCTTTCAGCGGGAGGTGGTAGATACGCAGTATTTT	CASSFQREVVDTQYF
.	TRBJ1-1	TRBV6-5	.	TGTGCCAGCAGTTACGGTCGGGGGTTGAACACTGAAGCTTTCTTT	CASSYGRGLNTEAFF
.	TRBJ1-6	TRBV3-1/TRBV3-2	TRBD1	TGTGCCAGCAGCCAACTGGCAGGACAGGGATCACCCCTCCACTTT	CASSQLAGQGSPLHF
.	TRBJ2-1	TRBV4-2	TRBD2	TGTGCCAGCAGCGCTACCGGGACTAGGGGCTACAATGAGCAGTTCTTC	CASSATGTRGYNEQFF
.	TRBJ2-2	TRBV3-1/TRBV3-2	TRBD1	TGTGCCAGCAGCCTCGGACAGGGGAGCACCGGGGAGCTGTTTTTT	CASSLGQGSTGELFF
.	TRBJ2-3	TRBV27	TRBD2	TGTGCCAGCAGTTTAGGGACTAGCACGGGGGGCACAGATACGCAGTATTTT	CASSLGTSTGGTDTQYF
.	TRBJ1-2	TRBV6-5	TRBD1	TGTGCCAGCAGTAGACAGGGGGCTGGTGGCTACACCTTC	CASSRQGAGGYTF
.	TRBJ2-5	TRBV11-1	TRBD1	TGTGCCAGCAGCTTACAGGGGGCTAACCAAGAGACCCAGTACTTC	CASSLQGANQETQYF
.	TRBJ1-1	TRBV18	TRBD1	TGTGCCAGCTCCCCAGACAGGGATGAAGCTTTCTTT	CASSPDRDEAFF
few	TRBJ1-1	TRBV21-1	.	TGTGCCAGCAGCCCCGACAAGGCTTTCTTT	CASSPDKAFF
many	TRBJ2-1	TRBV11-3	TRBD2	TGTGCCAGCAGTCTCAAGCGGGAACCCTCCTACAATGAGCAGTTCTTC	CASSLKREPSYNEQFF
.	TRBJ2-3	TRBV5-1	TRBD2	TGCGCCAGCAGCTTCGCGGGAGCAACAGATACGCAGTATTTT	CASSFAGATDTQYF
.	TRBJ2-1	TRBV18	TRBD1	TGTGCCAGCTCACCACTGAGGGACAGGGTGGGAAATGAGCAGTTCTTC	CASSPLRDRVGNEQFF
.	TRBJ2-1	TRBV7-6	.	TGTGCCAGCAGCCCACGACTGTGGGGAGACAATGAGCAGTTCTTC	CASSPRLWGDNEQFF
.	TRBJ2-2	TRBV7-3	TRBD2	TGTGCCAGCAGCCCGGGGGGGAACACCGGGGAGCTGTTTTTT	CASSPGGNTGELFF
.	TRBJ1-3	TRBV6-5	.	TGTGCCAGCTGGGAGAGGGAGACTGGAAACACCATATATTTT	CASWERETGNTIYF
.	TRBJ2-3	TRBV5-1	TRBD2	TGCGCCAGCAGCCCCGGGACTACCTACACAGATACGCAGTATTTT	CASSPGTTYTDTQYF
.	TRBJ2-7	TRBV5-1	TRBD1	TGCGCCAGCAGCTTGAGGGGGCGCAGCGAGCAGTACTTC	CASSLRGRSEQYF
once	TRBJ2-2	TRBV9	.	TGTGCCAGCAGCGTAGCTACGGCTAGTGGGTTCGGGGAGCTGTTTTTT	CASSVATASGFGELFF
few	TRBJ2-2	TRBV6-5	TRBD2	TGTGCCAGCAGTTACCAAAGGACTAGCGGGACCGGGGAGCTGTTTTTT	CASSYQRTSGTGELFF
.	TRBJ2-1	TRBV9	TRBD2	TGTGCCAGCAGCGTAAACGGGAGGAGCCATGAGCAGTTCTTC	CASSVNGRSHEQFF
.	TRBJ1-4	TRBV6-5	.	TGTGCCAGCAGTTACCGTACTGGGGCTCCTAATGAAAAACTGTTTTTT	CASSYRTGAPNEKLFF
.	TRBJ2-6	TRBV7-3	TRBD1	TGTGCCAGCAGCTTAGGTGGGATAGGGACAGGGGGCTCTGGGGCCAACGTCCTGACTTTC	CASSLGGIGTGGSGANVLTF
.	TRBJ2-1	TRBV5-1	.	TGCGCCAGCAGCTTGGCCGCGGGGCTGTCCTACAATGAGCAGTTCTTC	CASSLAAGLSYNEQFF
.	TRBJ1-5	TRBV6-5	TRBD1	TGTGCCAGCGCTGTGACAGGGGGCAATCAGCCCCAGCATTTT	CASAVTGGNQPQHF
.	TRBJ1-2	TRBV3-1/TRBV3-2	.	TGTGCCAGCAGCCAAATCAGGCAGGGTGGCGGCTACACCTTC	CASSQIRQGGGYTF
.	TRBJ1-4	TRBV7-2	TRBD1	TGTGCCAGCAGCTCCCGGGACAGGGGTGAAAAACTGTTTTTT	CASSSRDRGEKLFF
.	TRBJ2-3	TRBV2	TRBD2	TGTGCCAGCAGTGACATACCGTTGGGGACTAGCGTGGTAGATACGCAGTATTTT	CASSDIPLGTSVVDTQYF